Presented here are 20 T cell receptor beta chains from one specimen sequenced in a study of PD-1 blockade in classical Hodgkin lymphoma. Every patient had relapsed following autologous stem cell transplantation, and cohorts differed in brentuximab vedotin exposure. Here immunoSEQ multiplex PCR was the method, and the copy in TCRdb shows in-frame clones only, minus some. The sample shows fewer than 45,000 clones, roughly four fifths of them seen only once. The specimen comprised peripheral blood mononuclear cells (PBMCs), sampled at baseline. The receptors originated from a human donor with classical Hodgkin lymphoma.

This chain connects TRBV7-6 to TRBJ2-1, with D possibly matching TRBD1 (5 bases). V dropped 1 base and J dropped 6 bases, with 13 bases sitting between them. The germline gives CDR1 SGHVS, CDR2 FNYEAQ. The CDR3 is 15 amino acids. Here the CDR3 reads CASSLDPGLANEQFF. The CDR3 DNA is TGTGCCAGCAGCTTAGATCCAGGGTTGGCCAATGAGCAGTTCTTC. The variable domain in full, completed from reference TRBV7-6 and TRBJ2-1, reads GAGVSQSPRYKVTKRGQDVALRCDPISGHVSLYWYRQALGQGPEFLTYFNYEAQQDKSGLPNDRFSAERPEGSISTLTIQRTEQRDSAMYRCASSLDPGLANEQFFGPGTRLTVL.

The chain couples TRBV2 to TRBJ2-7, with D maybe TRBD2 (6 bases). CDR1 and CDR2 (germline): SNHLY, FYNNEI. The CDR3 contains 14 residues. V lost 3 bases and J 3 bases, leaving 12 bases between the germline ends. DNA of the CDR3: TGTGCCAGCAGTGAGGGGATAGCGGTCTACGAGCAGTACTTC. Its protein is CASSEGIAVYEQYF.

The V gene is TRBV5-1, the J gene TRBJ2-7; 12 bases match TRBD2. V shed 4 bases, J shed 1 base, and the junction held 3 bases outside the gene matches. Germline CDR1 is SGHRS and CDR2 is YFSETQ. CDR3 length: 15 residues. The CDR3 DNA reads TGCGCCAGCAGCCTTGGACTAGCGGGATCCTACGAGCAGTACTTC. This codes for CASSLGLAGSYEQYF.

The rearrangement joins TRBV7-2 to TRBJ2-7; D perhaps matches TRBD2 (5 bases). V dropped 6 bases and J dropped 4 bases, with 19 bases sitting between them. The CDR3 runs to 15 residues. Germline loops: CDR1 SGHTA, CDR2 FQGNSA. The CDR3 reads CASRYLLGESYEQYF. The CDR3 nucleotides read TGTGCCAGCAGATATCTTCTTGGGGAGTCGTACGAGCAGTACTTC. The variable domain in full, completed from reference TRBV7-2 and TRBJ2-7, reads GAGVSQSPSNKVTEKGKDVELRCDPISGHTALYWYRQSLGQGLEFLIYFQGNSAPDKSGLPSDRFSAERTGGSVSTLTIQRTQQEDSAVYLCASRYLLGESYEQYFGPGTRLTVT.

In this sample, this clone turned up a few times. Additional DNA sequences in this sample encode the identical CDR3. V and J are TRBV5-1 and TRBJ1-4; the D is unclear. The CDR3 covers 15 residues. Trimming cost V 0 bases and J 7 bases, with 13 bases left between them. CDR1 is SGHRS, CDR2 YFSETQ, per germline. In DNA, the CDR3 is TGCGCCAGCAGCTTGGAAGGGTTAGGGAGTGAAAAACTGTTTTTT. Its translation is CASSLEGLGSEKLFF.

This chain connects TRBV28 to TRBJ2-7; perhaps TRBD1 as D (6 bases). CDR3 size: 14 residues. From germline, CDR1 is MDHEN and CDR2 SYDVKM. The V gene lost 2 bases and the J gene lost 6 bases, with 14 bases spanning the gap. The CDR3 here is CASSLIQGWSEQYF. DNA for the CDR3: TGTGCCAGCAGTTTAATCCAGGGGTGGTCCGAGCAGTACTTC.

The V and J genes are TRBV9 and TRBJ2-6; maybe TRBD1 (5 bases). Germline CDR1 SGDLS, CDR2 YYNGEE. The CDR3 has 15 amino acids. V lost 4 bases, J lost 4 bases, and 12 bases lay in between. CDR3 residues: CASSYWGSGANVLTF. In DNA, the CDR3 is TGTGCCAGCAGCTACTGGGGCTCCGGGGCCAACGTCCTGACTTTC.

V gene TRBV29-1 combines with J gene TRBJ2-3; TRBD1 matches 7 bases. The CDR3 loop spans 13 amino acids. V lost 6 bases, J lost 3 bases, and 6 bases stayed unmatched. The germline CDR1 and CDR2 sequences are SQVTM and ANQGSEA. This CDR3 reads CSVGQLQTDTQYF. The CDR3 nucleotides read TGCAGCGTGGGACAGCTCCAAACAGATACGCAGTATTTT.

V is TRBV5-1 and J is TRBJ2-7; TRBD1 aligns across 8 bases. Trimming at V came to 3 bases and at J to 2 bases, leaving 7 bases not matched to a gene. Per germline, CDR1 SGHRS and CDR2 YFSETQ. There are 15 residues in the CDR3. The CDR3 spells CASSWGQANTYEQYF. The DNA of the CDR3 is TGCGCCAGCAGCTGGGGACAGGCTAATACCTACGAGCAGTACTTC. Supplemented by reference TRBV5-1 and TRBJ2-7, the full variable domain reads KAGVTQTPRYLIKTRGQQVTLSCSPISGHRSVSWYQQTPGQGLQFLFEYFSETQRNKGNFPGRFSGRQFSNSRSEMNVSTLELGDSALYLCASSWGQANTYEQYFGPGTRLTVT.

J is TRBJ1-1 and V is TRBV7-8; D unresolved. With 2 bases removed from V and 2 bases from J, the gap between germline ends came to 6 bases. Germline V gene lookup returns CDR1 SGHVS and CDR2 FQNEAQ. This CDR3 is built from 13 residues. The CDR3 sequence: CASSLSSNTEAFF. CDR3 DNA sequence: TGTGCCAGCAGCTTATCAAGCAACACTGAAGCTTTCTTT.

This chain links TRBV6-5 with TRBJ1-1; tentatively, D is TRBD1 (5 bases). Deletions cut 4 bases from V and 3 bases from J, with 12 bases between. The CDR3 length is 14 residues. CDR1 and CDR2 from the germline V gene are MNHEY and SVGAGI. The DNA for the CDR3 is TGTGCCAGCAGTTTCCGGGGCGAGGACACTGAAGCTTTCTTT. Residues: CASSFRGEDTEAFF.

The rearrangement links TRBV27 to TRBJ1-4; no firm D call. Germline V gene data show CDR1 as MNHEY and CDR2 as SMNVEV (reference sequence). The V and J ends lost 6 bases and 2 bases respectively, with 19 bases between them. The CDR3 contains 17 residues. CDR3: CASSTDGTFATNEKLFF. In nucleotides, the CDR3 is TGTGCCAGCAGCACGGACGGAACCTTCGCGACTAATGAAAAACTGTTTTTT.

In its sample, this clone was seen many times. The CDR3 DNA is TGTGCCAGCAGCTTATATCGGAGGCCCAACACAGATACGCAGTATTTT. It yields the protein CASSLYRRPNTDTQYF. This sequence joins TRBV11-2 and TRBJ2-3; D may be TRBD2 (5 bases). Germline assignment: CDR1 SGHAT and CDR2 FQNNGV. V dropped 2 bases and J dropped 2 bases, with 14 bases sitting between them. The CDR3 extends over 16 amino acids. Full variable domain (missing parts from reference TRBV11-2 and TRBJ2-3): EAGVAQSPRYKIIEKRQSVAFWCNPISGHATLYWYQQILGQGPKLLIQFQNNGVVDDSQLPKDRFSAERLKGVDSTLKIQPAKLEDSAVYLCASSLYRRPNTDTQYFGPGTRLTVL.

The chain employs TRBV18 and TRBJ2-2; weak D call: TRBD1 (6 bases). The length of the CDR3 is 14 residues. Per the germline V gene, CDR1 is KGHSH and CDR2 is LQKENI. Trimming pared 4 bases from V and 3 bases from J, leaving 9 bases between. CDR3 in DNA: TGTGCCAGCTCACAAGACAGGTACACCGGGGAGCTGTTTTTT. Translation gives CASSQDRYTGELFF.

This sequence joins TRBV6-6 and TRBJ2-3; D gene unclear. Between the trimmed V and J ends, which lost 1 base and 8 bases, there was a span of 13 bases. CDR1 and CDR2 from the germline V gene are MNHNY and SVGAGI (reference sequence). This CDR3 region has 14 residues. CDR3 sequence reads: CASSYLDGESTQYF. DNA of the CDR3: TGTGCCAGCAGTTACTTGGACGGAGAAAGTACGCAGTATTTT.

The rearrangement uses TRBV7-9 and TRBJ2-5; no reliable D call. The CDR3 is 12 residues long. V lost 5 bases and J lost 5, with 9 bases in between. Germline CDR1 reads SEHNR; CDR2 reads FQNEAQ (reference sequence). The CDR3 sequence is CASSASWETQYF. For the CDR3, the DNA is TGTGCCAGCAGCGCCTCGTGGGAGACCCAGTACTTC.

The chain links TRBV19 to TRBJ1-5; D is ambiguous. The ends were cut back, 5 bases at V and 0 bases at J, with 11 bases in the middle. The CDR3 has 15 amino acids. Germline CDR1 LNHDA, CDR2 SQIVND (reference sequence). CDR3 sequence: CASSWSDNSNQPQHF. The CDR3 coding sequence is TGTGCCAGTAGTTGGTCAGATAATAGCAATCAGCCCCAGCATTTT.

The CDR3 DNA is TGTGCCAGCAGTACGCCGGGTAGGAACACTGAAGCTTTCTTT. The encoded protein is CASSTPGRNTEAFF. V gene TRBV28 combines with J gene TRBJ1-1; D remains unclear. From germline, CDR1 is MDHEN and CDR2 SYDVKM. V was trimmed by 5 bases and J by 1 base, leaving 11 bases between them. The CDR3 extends over 14 amino acids.

This rearrangement joins TRBV9 to TRBJ2-2, with D perhaps assigned TRBD1 or TRBD2 (5 bases each). Trimming stripped 0 bases from V and 4 bases from J, with 13 bases between. Germline V lookup: CDR1 SGDLS, CDR2 YYNGEE. The CDR3 runs 16 residues. CDR3 region: CASSVGYGGSTGELFF. The CDR3 bases are TGTGCCAGCAGCGTAGGGTATGGGGGTAGCACCGGGGAGCTGTTTTTT.

V is TRBV13 and J is TRBJ1-4; D is undetermined. The CDR3 is 17 amino acids. Germline assignment: CDR1 PRHDT and CDR2 FYEKMQ (reference sequence). V lost 1 base and J 0 bases, leaving 12 bases between the germline ends. The CDR3 bases are TGTGCCAGCAGCTTAGTGGCCAAGACACCAACTAATGAAAAACTGTTTTTT. It is translated as CASSLVAKTPTNEKLFF.